The 30 T cell receptor beta chains below were found in one sample sequenced in a study of shared clonotypes between healthy human individuals. Assay: immunoSEQ multiplex PCR; the TCRdb copy retains only in-frame clones and omits some. The sample has about 560,000 clones, just over 75% seen once. The sample consisted of PBMCs. Source of these receptors: a woman in her thirties or forties in good health. Some clones in this sample may be carry-over from other donors' samples.

On this clone itself: Other DNA sequences in the same sample also yield this CDR3. The J gene is TRBJ1-4, the V gene TRBV19; the D gene is possibly TRBD1 (5 bases). The V and J ends lost 6 bases and 5 bases respectively, with 7 bases between them. The CDR3 totals 12 residues. The germline V gene has CDR1 LNHDA and CDR2 SQIVND (reference sequence). The CDR3 DNA sequence: TGTGCCAGTAGGGGGGGAAATGAAAAACTGTTTTTT. Its translation: CASRGGNEKLFF.

The chain couples TRBV14 to TRBJ1-2; no definite D call. Trimming shortened V by 1 base and J by 2 bases, and 5 bases separated the two germline ends. The germline CDR1 and CDR2 sequences are SGHDN and FVKESK. CDR3 length: 13 amino acids. DNA of the CDR3: TGTGCCAGCAGCCAAGGTTACAACTATGGCTACACCTTC. Amino acid sequence: CASSQGYNYGYTF.

This clone was seen more than once but under ten times. The chain combines TRBV30 with TRBJ1-1; 10 bases align to TRBD1. There are 15 residues in the CDR3. After removal of 2 bases from V and 0 bases from J, the junction contained 3 bases not matched to a gene. CDR1 GTSNPN and CDR2 SVGIG come from the germline V gene (reference sequence). The CDR3 loop is CAWSRQGALNTEAFF. The CDR3 DNA follows: TGTGCCTGGAGTCGACAGGGGGCGTTGAACACTGAAGCTTTCTTT.

The sample holds many counts of this clone. The chain is built from TRBV28 and TRBJ1-2; TRBD1 matches at 12 bases. The J segment lost 0 bases and the V segment lost 6 bases, leaving 5 bases of the junction unmatched. In germline, CDR1 is MDHEN, CDR2 SYDVKM. This CDR3 contains 16 residues. In DNA form, the CDR3 reads TGTGCCAGCAGGGGGGACAGGGGGCCAGCTAACTATGGCTACACCTTC. It specifies CASRGDRGPANYGYTF.

The chain recombines TRBV28 with TRBJ1-2; TRBD1 might be the D (6 bases). Germline V gene sequence: CDR1 MDHEN, CDR2 SYDVKM. Deletions cut 6 bases from V and 2 bases from J, with 13 bases between. The CDR3 consists of 14 residues. CDR3 amino acids: CASRGGAVNYGYTF. DNA for the CDR3: TGTGCCAGCAGGGGGGGGGCAGTAAACTATGGCTACACCTTC.

The chain recombines TRBV13 with TRBJ2-3; 7 bases are shared with TRBD1. This CDR3 comprises 14 residues. CDR1 is PRHDT, CDR2 FYEKMQ, per germline (reference sequence). V lost 5 bases and J lost 3; bases outside the gene matches: 5. The CDR3 reads CASSTRDSTDTQYF. DNA for the CDR3: TGTGCCAGCAGCACCCGGGACAGTACAGATACGCAGTATTTT.

The J gene is TRBJ2-3, the V gene TRBV10-3, with TRBD2 identical over 8 bases. Germline V CDR1 and CDR2: ENHRY, SYGVKD. After removal of 2 bases from V and 4 bases from J, the junction contained 8 bases not matched to a gene. The CDR3 is made up of 16 amino acids. The CDR3 reads CAISEGLAGSADTQYF. The CDR3 coding sequence is TGTGCCATCAGTGAGGGGCTAGCGGGTAGCGCAGATACGCAGTATTTT.

The rearrangement joins TRBV9 to TRBJ1-4; D gene unclear. The CDR3 has 14 amino acids. Germline assignment: CDR1 SGDLS and CDR2 YYNGEE. Trimming left V 5 bases short and J 0 bases short, with 8 bases between. The CDR3 is CASSEGATNEKLFF. Here the CDR3 DNA reads TGTGCCAGCAGTGAGGGTGCAACTAATGAAAAACTGTTTTTT.

This chain connects TRBV27 to TRBJ2-7, with a possible D match to TRBD2 (6 bases). Germline V lookup: CDR1 MNHEY, CDR2 SMNVEV (reference sequence). The CDR3 loop spans 13 amino acids. Trimming cost V 7 bases and J 4 bases, with 14 bases left between them. CDR3 amino acids: CASIGTGQYEQYF. The CDR3 DNA reads as TGTGCCAGCATTGGGACTGGGCAGTACGAGCAGTACTTC.

The chain joins TRBV28 to TRBJ2-2, with 11 nucleotides matching TRBD2. In germline, CDR1 is MDHEN, CDR2 SYDVKM. The J segment lost 1 base and the V segment lost 6 bases, leaving 4 bases of the junction unmatched. The CDR3 is made up of 16 amino acids. CDR3 residues: CASRMGLAENTGELFF. The DNA for the CDR3 is TGTGCCAGCAGAATGGGACTAGCGGAGAACACCGGGGAGCTGTTTTTT. Variable domain in full (rest from reference TRBV28 and TRBJ2-2): DVKVTQSSRYLVKRTGEKVFLECVQDMDHENMFWYRQDPGLGLRLIYFSYDVKMKEKGDIPEGYSVSREKKERFSLILESASTNQTSMYLCASRMGLAENTGELFFGEGSRLTVL.

This chain joins TRBV19 and TRBJ1-5; 7 bases are shared with TRBD1. Losses at the gene ends were 0 bases for V and 5 bases for J; bases not matched to a gene: 7. The CDR3 runs 16 residues. Germline V gives CDR1 LNHDA, CDR2 SQIVND (reference sequence). The chain's CDR3 is CASSIDPGDRYQPQHF. Written as DNA, the CDR3 is TGTGCCAGTAGTATAGATCCTGGGGACAGATATCAGCCCCAGCATTTT.

This clone appeared a single time. This chain uses TRBV29-1 with TRBJ2-2; unclear D gene. This CDR3 comprises 14 residues. Germline lookup yields CDR1 SQVTM and CDR2 ANQGSEA. V dropped 0 bases and J dropped 2 bases, with 7 bases sitting between them. The CDR3 sequence: CSVEDFANTGELFF. For the CDR3, the DNA is TGCAGCGTTGAAGATTTCGCTAACACCGGGGAGCTGTTTTTT.

The rearrangement links TRBV29-1 to TRBJ2-5; D not certain. The germline V gene has CDR1 SQVTM and CDR2 ANQGSEA. This CDR3 comprises 12 residues. The CDR3 DNA sequence: TGCAGAGCCCAAGGGTCACAAGAGACCCAGTACTTC. Translating it yields CRAQGSQETQYF.

The J gene is TRBJ2-7, the V gene TRBV5-1, with 8 bases that match TRBD1. This CDR3 region has 16 residues. The V segment lost 0 bases and the J segment 3 bases; nucleotides outside the gene matches: 8. CDR1 SGHRS and CDR2 YFSETQ come from the germline V gene. CDR3: CASSLAAGGQNYEQYF. CDR3 DNA: TGCGCCAGCAGCTTGGCCGCAGGGGGCCAAAACTACGAGCAGTACTTC.

The rearrangement links TRBV5-1 to TRBJ1-2; the match to TRBD1 covers 10 bases. The CDR3 loop spans 14 amino acids. The germline CDR1 and CDR2 sequences are SGHRS and YFSETQ. V was clipped by 0 bases and J by 8 bases; unmatched bases: 4. CDR3 bases: TGCGCCAGCAGCTTGGGACAGGGGGCAAGGGGCTACACCTTC. It is translated as CASSLGQGARGYTF.

This clone showed up just a few times. J is TRBJ2-5 and V is TRBV19; D is unclear. The J call may be faulty, since TRBJ2-7 better matches the DNA end. This CDR3 spans 14 amino acids. The germline CDR1 and CDR2 sequences are LNHDA and SQIVND (reference sequence). The CDR3 sequence: CASKFNSISSEQYF. The CDR3 nucleotides read TGTGCCAGTAAGTTTAACAGCATAAGTTCCGAGCAGTACTTC.

For this clone: A single base separates this from a much larger clone, so it may be a read error. The chain couples TRBV9 to TRBJ2-1; D remains unclear. CDR3 length: 15 amino acids. Per the germline V gene, CDR1 is SGDLS and CDR2 is YYNGEE. The CDR3 here is CASSVSGWIDNKQFF. For the CDR3, the DNA is TGTGCCAGCAGCGTGAGTGGGTGGATTGACAATAAGCAGTTCTTC.

The count of this clone is one. This chain connects TRBV5-1 to TRBJ2-5; 10 nucleotides match TRBD1. From germline, CDR1 is SGHRS and CDR2 YFSETQ. The CDR3 is 16 amino acids. V lost 1 base to trimming and J lost 4 bases; unmatched junction nucleotides: 7. CDR3 protein: CASSLSGTGVGETQYF. Written as DNA, the CDR3 is TGCGCCAGCAGCTTGTCCGGGACAGGGGTAGGAGAGACCCAGTACTTC.

The chain is built from TRBV5-1 and TRBJ1-2; D is uncertain. The V and J ends lost 0 bases and 6 bases respectively, with 9 bases between them. The CDR3 length is 13 residues. Germline V gene sequence: CDR1 SGHRS, CDR2 YFSETQ. CDR3 sequence reads: CASSLGMVDGYTF. Here the CDR3 DNA reads TGCGCCAGCAGCTTGGGCATGGTGGATGGCTACACCTTC.

V usage is TRBV7-9 and J usage is TRBJ2-5; D might be TRBD2 (6 bases). The CDR3 covers 12 residues. CDR1 is SEHNR, CDR2 FQNEAQ, per germline (reference sequence). The V end was cut by 10 bases, the J end by 1 base, with 10 bases between. CDR3 nucleotides: TGTGCCACCGGGACTTTCCAAGAGACCCAGTACTTC. Translating it yields CATGTFQETQYF.

The chain combines TRBV11-1 with TRBJ2-7; D is possibly TRBD1 or TRBD2 (5 bases each). The germline V gene has CDR1 SGHAT and CDR2 FQDESV (reference sequence). The CDR3 sequence is 12 residues long. Between the trimmed V and J ends, which lost 5 bases and 6 bases, there was a span of 11 bases. The CDR3 region has the DNA TGTGCCAGCAGCCAATGGGGACGCGAGCAGTACTTC. Protein: CASSQWGREQYF.

Concerning this clone: Germline and junction disagree at one end, which may indicate a read error. The chain carries TRBV28 and TRBJ1-2; TRBD1 matches 7 bases. Germline CDR1 reads MDHEN; CDR2 reads SYDVKM. The CDR3 runs to 13 residues. The CDR3 DNA reads TGTGCCAGCAGTTTACCCGGGACAGCCGATGAGGACTTC. Its protein is CASSLPGTADEDF.

This clone turned up a few times. This chain joins TRBV11-3 and TRBJ2-3; D is uncertain. From germline, CDR1 is SGHNT and CDR2 YENEEA. The CDR3 has 14 residues. With 0 bases removed from V and 1 base from J, the gap between germline ends came to 5 bases. Here the CDR3 DNA reads TGTGCCAGCAGCTTAGATGCAGGCACAGATACGCAGTATTTT. Translating it yields CASSLDAGTDTQYF.

CDR3 sequence (DNA): TGTGCCAGCATGGGCTTGGACTCTTACAATGAGCAGTTCTTC. It codes for CASMGLDSYNEQFF. This chain joins TRBV27 and TRBJ2-1, with D maybe TRBD2 (5 bases). CDR3 length: 14 residues. Per the germline V gene, CDR1 is MNHEY and CDR2 is SMNVEV (reference sequence). Trimming removed 7 bases at V and 4 bases at J, with 14 bases between.

There are a few counts of this clone. CDR3 loop: CASSLASGDYGYTF. The CDR3 nucleotides read TGTGCCAGCAGCTTGGCATCCGGGGACTATGGCTACACCTTC. V gene TRBV5-4 combines with J gene TRBJ1-2; unclear D gene. Trimming removed 0 bases at V and 3 bases at J, with 9 bases between. Germline V gives CDR1 SGHNT, CDR2 YYREEE (reference sequence). The CDR3 length is 14 residues.

This chain joins TRBV5-1 and TRBJ2-1; D is unresolved. This CDR3 contains 15 residues. Germline CDR1 SGHRS, CDR2 YFSETQ. The V and J ends lost 0 bases and 0 bases respectively, with 7 bases between them. CDR3 nucleotides: TGCGCCAGCAGCTTGGCCTCGCCCTCCTACAATGAGCAGTTCTTC. Translated, it gives CASSLASPSYNEQFF.

Comments on this clone: This same CDR3 is encoded by further DNA sequences in the sample. The V and J genes are TRBV5-1 and TRBJ2-3; TRBD2 aligns across 11 bases. The length of the CDR3 is 16 residues. V shed 5 bases and J 2 bases; nucleotides not matched to a gene: 7. The germline CDR1 and CDR2 sequences are SGHRS and YFSETQ. CDR3 coding DNA: TGCGCCAGCAGGACCGGGACTAGCGGCATCACAGATACGCAGTATTTT. Translation: CASRTGTSGITDTQYF.

This rearrangement joins TRBV2 to TRBJ2-7; no clear D gene. V was trimmed by 11 bases and J by 7 bases, leaving 24 bases between them. The CDR3 is 14 amino acids. Germline V gene data show CDR1 as SNHLY and CDR2 as FYNNEI. The CDR3 DNA follows: TGTGCCGGCTACTACCTGAGTTGGGATACTGAGCAGTACTTC. Protein sequence: CAGYYLSWDTEQYF.

This clone was recorded only once. The V call is TRBV5-1, the J call TRBJ2-1; D is undetermined. The germline V gene has CDR1 SGHRS and CDR2 YFSETQ. The CDR3 extends over 15 amino acids. The V gene lost 0 bases and the J gene lost 2 bases, with 9 bases spanning the gap. This CDR3 reads CASSLGWSTYNEQFF. The CDR3 region has the DNA TGCGCCAGCAGCTTGGGTTGGTCAACCTACAATGAGCAGTTCTTC.

The rearrangement links TRBV9 to TRBJ1-1, with TRBD1 matching 8 bases. Per germline, CDR1 SGDLS and CDR2 YYNGEE. V lost 4 bases, J lost 5 bases, and 10 bases stayed unmatched. The CDR3 runs to 15 residues. In DNA, the CDR3 is TGTGCCAGCAGCCCCCGGACAGGGTCGGGGACTGAAGCTTTCTTT. It is translated as CASSPRTGSGTEAFF.